This TCR beta chain stems from a study of OX40 agonist ivuxolimab in advanced cancers. Profiling relied on immunoSEQ multiplex PCR, and the TCRdb table lists in-frame clones only, not all of them. The sample lists some 63,000 clones; 90% to 95% were seen once. This receptor was identified in an adult with an advanced solid tumor such as melanoma, head and neck, liver or kidney cancer. The source material was CD4+ or CD8+ T cells sorted from blood, sampled in a trial of the OX40 agonist ivuxolimab.

The CDR3 protein is CASSLSGGNEQFF. The CDR3 region has the DNA TGTGCCAGCAGTTTATCCGGGGGCAATGAGCAGTTCTTC. The rearrangement links TRBV27 to TRBJ2-1; weak D call: TRBD2 (6 bases). Germline V gene sequence: CDR1 MNHEY, CDR2 SMNVEV (reference sequence). Trimming shortened V by 0 bases and J by 6 bases, and 6 bases separated the two germline ends. The CDR3 sequence is 13 residues long.